Following are 18 T cell receptor beta chains from one sample sequenced in a study of blood T cell repertoires in COVID-19. The repertoire was sequenced with immunoSEQ multiplex PCR; TCRdb's copy has only in-frame clones and lacks some. The table has some 330,000 clones, around 83% seen once. Sequenced sample: PBMCs or T cells enriched from blood (not recorded which). The receptors were gathered from a woman aged 45-60 years who had recovered from COVID-19.

This rearrangement joins TRBV9 to TRBJ2-2; 7 bases align to TRBD2. This CDR3 contains 16 residues. CDR1 is SGDLS, CDR2 YYNGEE, per germline. The junction had 8 bases not matched to a gene; V was cut back by 4 bases and J by 2 bases. The DNA of the CDR3 is TGTGCCAGCAGCTTGCGACTAGCAGCTAACACCGGGGAGCTGTTTTTT. Its protein product is CASSLRLAANTGELFF.

A few counts support this clone. The chain carries TRBV4-3 and TRBJ2-7; TRBD2 matches 8 bases. The CDR3 has 15 residues. V shed 1 base, J shed 3 bases, and the junction held 5 bases outside the gene matches. Germline values: CDR1 LGHNA, CDR2 YSLEER. Written as DNA, the CDR3 is TGCGCCAGCAGCCAAGGTAGCGGGACCCGCTACGAGCAGTACTTC. Amino acid sequence: CASSQGSGTRYEQYF.

This clone was recorded once. The chain recombines TRBV6-1 with TRBJ1-1; 10 bases map to TRBD1. This CDR3 has 15 residues. V was pared by 3 bases and J by 6 bases, with 7 bases of the junction left unmatched. Germline V gives CDR1 MNHNS, CDR2 SASEGT. DNA for the CDR3: TGTGCCAGCAGTGATTGGACAGGGGGACGAGCTGAAGCTTTCTTT. Translation: CASSDWTGGRAEAFF.

The J gene is TRBJ1-3, the V gene TRBV30; TRBD1 might be the D (5 bases). Per germline, CDR1 GTSNPN and CDR2 SVGIG (reference sequence). The CDR3 contains 16 residues. V was pared by 0 bases and J by 2 bases, with 14 bases between. The CDR3 here is CAWSVSFGGAGNTIYF. The CDR3 DNA reads as TGTGCCTGGAGTGTAAGCTTCGGGGGGGCTGGAAACACCATATATTTT.

The V call is TRBV7-9, the J call TRBJ2-7; D not resolved. The V end was cut by 2 bases, the J end by 3 bases, with 8 bases between. The V gene's germline CDR1 is SEHNR and CDR2 FQNEAQ (reference sequence). This CDR3 has 13 residues. CDR3 DNA sequence: TGTGCCAGCAGCTTAACTGGTAACTACGAGCAGTACTTC. Translated: CASSLTGNYEQYF.

V and J are TRBV12-3 or TRBV12-4 and TRBJ2-2; D perhaps matches TRBD2 (5 bases). Trimming shortened V by 4 bases and J by 7 bases, and 10 bases separated the two germline ends. The CDR3 extends over 13 amino acids. CDR3 DNA: TGTGCCAGCAGTTACCTCCGGGGCGGGGAGCTGTTTTTT. This translates into CASSYLRGGELFF.

The genes are TRBV6-5 and TRBJ1-2; 8 positions match TRBD1. CDR1 MNHEY and CDR2 SVGAGI come from the germline V gene. V lost 8 bases and J lost 5; bases outside the gene matches: 10. This CDR3 has 14 residues. In DNA, the CDR3 is TGTGCCAGCCGCCGGACAGGGCTAAAGTATGGCTACACCTTC. Its protein is CASRRTGLKYGYTF.

In this sample, this clone turned up a few times. The chain is built from TRBV4-2 and TRBJ1-3; 11 positions match TRBD1. V shed 4 bases and J 3 bases; nucleotides not matched to a gene: 5. The germline V gene has CDR1 LGHNA and CDR2 YNFKEQ. The CDR3 runs to 16 residues. CDR3 region: CASSPGQGAGGNTIYF. CDR3 DNA sequence: TGTGCCAGCAGCCCAGGACAGGGGGCTGGTGGAAACACCATATATTTT.

The genes are TRBV7-9 and TRBJ1-1, with D possibly TRBD1 on 5 matching bases. The CDR3 covers 14 residues. V lost 4 bases, J lost 8 bases, and 17 bases lay in between. Germline CDR1 is SEHNR and CDR2 is FQNEAQ (reference sequence). CDR3 loop: CASSSRGEAVEAFF. CDR3 DNA: TGTGCCAGCAGCTCACGGGGGGAGGCGGTAGAAGCTTTCTTT.

In this sample, this clone turned up once. The J gene is TRBJ2-7, the V gene TRBV19; 8 bases line up with TRBD1. This CDR3 is 15 amino acids long. Looked up from germline, CDR1 is LNHDA and CDR2 is SQIVND (reference sequence). Losses at the gene ends were 5 bases for V and 3 bases for J; bases not matched to a gene: 9. As DNA, the CDR3 is TGTGCCAGTAGTCCCGGACAGGGAGGATTCTACGAGCAGTACTTC. Residues: CASSPGQGGFYEQYF.

The chain uses TRBV27 and TRBJ1-1; D remains unclear. CDR1 is MNHEY, CDR2 SMNVEV, per germline (reference sequence). V shed 7 bases and J shed 3 bases, with 12 bases lying between them. The CDR3 spans 13 residues. CDR3 loop: CASIGRRDTEAFF. The DNA of the CDR3 is TGTGCCAGCATCGGACGGCGGGACACTGAAGCTTTCTTT.

V is TRBV19 and J is TRBJ1-1, with TRBD1 matching 8 bases. V lost 7 bases, J lost 1 base, and 17 bases stayed unmatched. CDR1 is LNHDA, CDR2 SQIVND, per germline (reference sequence). The CDR3 spans 18 residues. CDR3 DNA: TGTGCCAGTACTAATTCGATTATTACCGGGACAGGGAACACTGAAGCTTTCTTT. Amino acids: CASTNSIITGTGNTEAFF.

The chain joins TRBV7-8 to TRBJ1-2, with unresolved D. V was pared by 5 bases and J by 7 bases, with 11 bases between. The CDR3 is made up of 12 amino acids. Per germline, CDR1 SGHVS and CDR2 FQNEAQ. The CDR3, as DNA: TGTGCCAGCAGCCATTATGAGGGTGGCTACACCTTC. It codes for CASSHYEGGYTF. Variable domain in full (rest from reference TRBV7-8 and TRBJ1-2): GAGVSQSPRYKVAKRGQDVALRCDPISGHVSLFWYQQALGQGPEFLTYFQNEAQLDKSGLPSDRFFAERPEGSVSTLKIQRTQQEDSAVYLCASSHYEGGYTFGSGTRLTVV.

The chain is built from TRBV19 and TRBJ2-7; maybe TRBD2 (6 bases). CDR1 LNHDA and CDR2 SQIVND come from the germline V gene (reference sequence). Trimming pared 4 bases from V and 0 bases from J, leaving 10 bases between. The CDR3 runs 14 residues. The CDR3 nucleotides are TGTGCCAGTAGTAACGTCGGGAGCTCCTACGAGCAGTACTTC. This gives the protein CASSNVGSSYEQYF.

The genes are TRBV6-1 and TRBJ2-7, with 8 bases identical to TRBD1. Germline CDR1 MNHNS, CDR2 SASEGT. With V trimmed by 0 bases and J by 3 bases, 7 bases remained unmatched. The CDR3 runs to 16 residues. The CDR3 region is CASSEAPGTGLYEQYF. CDR3 coding DNA: TGTGCCAGCAGTGAAGCCCCCGGGACAGGCCTCTACGAGCAGTACTTC.

V gene TRBV3-1 (or the pseudogene TRBV3-2) combines with J gene TRBJ2-3, with 7 bases matching TRBD1. From germline, CDR1 is LGHDT and CDR2 YNNKEL (reference sequence). J was trimmed by 4 bases and V by 3 bases; bases with no gene match: 7. CDR3 length equals 15 residues. CDR3 bases: TGTGCCAGCAGCCACCGACAGGGAGTTTCAGATACGCAGTATTTT. This encodes CASSHRQGVSDTQYF.

This clone occurred once. The chain is built from TRBV19 and TRBJ1-2; a possible D gene is TRBD1 (5 bases). V was clipped by 3 bases and J by 2 bases, with 13 bases between them. Germline loops: CDR1 LNHDA, CDR2 SQIVND (reference sequence). The CDR3 runs 15 residues. The CDR3 DNA sequence: TGTGCCAGTAGTATGGGGCGAGTGTTCAACTATGGCTACACCTTC. Its protein is CASSMGRVFNYGYTF.

The CDR3 is CASSLVFGRAGANVLTF. DNA of the CDR3: TGTGCCAGCAGCTTGGTGTTCGGCAGGGCTGGGGCCAACGTCCTGACTTTC. The chain carries TRBV5-8 and TRBJ2-6, with D perhaps matching TRBD1 (5 bases). This CDR3 contains 17 residues. V dropped 0 bases and J dropped 2 bases, with 12 bases sitting between them. CDR1 is SGHTS and CDR2 is YDEGEE in the germline V gene. Variable domain in full (rest from reference TRBV5-8 and TRBJ2-6): EAGVTQSPTHLIKTRGQQATLRCSPISGHTSVYWYQQALGLGLQFLLWYDEGEERNRGNFPPRFSGRQFPNYSSELNVNALELEDSALYLCASSLVFGRAGANVLTFGAGSRLTVL.